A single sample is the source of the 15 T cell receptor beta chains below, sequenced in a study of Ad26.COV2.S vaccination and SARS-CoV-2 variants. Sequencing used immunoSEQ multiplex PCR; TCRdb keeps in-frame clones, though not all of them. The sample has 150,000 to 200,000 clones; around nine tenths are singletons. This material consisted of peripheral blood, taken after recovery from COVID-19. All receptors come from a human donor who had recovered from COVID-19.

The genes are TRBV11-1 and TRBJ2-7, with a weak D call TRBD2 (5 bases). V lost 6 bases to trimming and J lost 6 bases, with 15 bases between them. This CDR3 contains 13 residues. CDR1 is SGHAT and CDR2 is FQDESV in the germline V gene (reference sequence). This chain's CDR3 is CASRPGLASEQYF. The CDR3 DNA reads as TGTGCCAGCAGGCCCGGGCTAGCCTCCGAGCAGTACTTC.

The CDR3 loop is CASKGQAVNQPQHF. CDR3 nucleotides: TGTGCCAGCAAGGGACAGGCCGTGAATCAGCCCCAGCATTTT. This chain connects TRBV6-5 to TRBJ1-5; TRBD1 agrees at 8 bases. The CDR3 is made up of 14 amino acids. Germline values: CDR1 MNHEY, CDR2 SVGAGI. Germline trimming cut 7 bases from V and 4 bases from J; bases unmatched to any gene: 6.

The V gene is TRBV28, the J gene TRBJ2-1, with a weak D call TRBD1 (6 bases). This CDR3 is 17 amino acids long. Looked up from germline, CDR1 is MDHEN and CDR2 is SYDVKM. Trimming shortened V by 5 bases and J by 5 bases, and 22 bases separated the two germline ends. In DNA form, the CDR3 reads TGTGCCAGCAGTAGCGGATATCGGGACAACCTAGACAATGAGCAGTTCTTC. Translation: CASSSGYRDNLDNEQFF.

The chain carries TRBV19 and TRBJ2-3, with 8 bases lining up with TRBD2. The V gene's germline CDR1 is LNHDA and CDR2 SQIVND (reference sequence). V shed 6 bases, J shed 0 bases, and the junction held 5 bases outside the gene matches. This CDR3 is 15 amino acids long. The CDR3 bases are TGTGCCAGTAGCACGGGACTAGGAAGCACAGATACGCAGTATTTT. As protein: CASSTGLGSTDTQYF.

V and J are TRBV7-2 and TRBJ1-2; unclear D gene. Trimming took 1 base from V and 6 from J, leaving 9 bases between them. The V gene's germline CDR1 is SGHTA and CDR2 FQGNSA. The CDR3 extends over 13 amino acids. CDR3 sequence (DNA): TGTGCCAGCAGCTTAGTAGGCAGAGATGGCTACACCTTC. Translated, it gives CASSLVGRDGYTF.

The CDR3 here is CASTPQSGRQYF. The CDR3 region has the DNA TGTGCCAGCACCCCACAGTCGGGCCGGCAGTACTTC. The chain joins TRBV28 to TRBJ2-7; no clear D. V was clipped by 7 bases and J by 9 bases, with 16 bases between them. Germline V gene sequence: CDR1 MDHEN, CDR2 SYDVKM. CDR3 length: 12 residues.

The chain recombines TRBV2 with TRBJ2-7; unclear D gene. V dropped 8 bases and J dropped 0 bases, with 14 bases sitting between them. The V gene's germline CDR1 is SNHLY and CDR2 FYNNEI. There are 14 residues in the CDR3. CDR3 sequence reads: CASSAQLSSYEQYF. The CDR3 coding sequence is TGTGCCAGCTCGGCACAGCTTAGCTCCTACGAGCAGTACTTC.

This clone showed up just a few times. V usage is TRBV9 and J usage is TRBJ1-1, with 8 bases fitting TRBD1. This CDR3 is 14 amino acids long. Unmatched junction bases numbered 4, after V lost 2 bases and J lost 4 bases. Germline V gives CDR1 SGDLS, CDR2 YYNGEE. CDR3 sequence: CASSVDRASTEAFF. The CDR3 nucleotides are TGTGCCAGCAGCGTGGACAGGGCGAGCACTGAAGCTTTCTTT.

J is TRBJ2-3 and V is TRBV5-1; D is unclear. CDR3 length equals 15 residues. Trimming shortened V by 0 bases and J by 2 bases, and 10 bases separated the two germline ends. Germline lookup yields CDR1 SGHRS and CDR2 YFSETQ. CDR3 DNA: TGCGCCAGCAGCTTGGGCAATGCCATCACAGATACGCAGTATTTT. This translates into CASSLGNAITDTQYF.

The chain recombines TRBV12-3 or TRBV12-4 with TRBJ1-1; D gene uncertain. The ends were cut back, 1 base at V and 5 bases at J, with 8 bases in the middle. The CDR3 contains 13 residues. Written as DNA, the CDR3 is TGTGCCAGCAGTTTAGGGGCGGCTACTGAAGCTTTCTTT. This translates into CASSLGAATEAFF.

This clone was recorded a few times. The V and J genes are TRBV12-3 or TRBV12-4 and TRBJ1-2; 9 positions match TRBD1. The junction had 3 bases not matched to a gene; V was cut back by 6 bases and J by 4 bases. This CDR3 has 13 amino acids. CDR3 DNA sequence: TGTGCCAGCAGCCAGGACAGGGGCTATGGCTACACCTTC. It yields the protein CASSQDRGYGYTF.

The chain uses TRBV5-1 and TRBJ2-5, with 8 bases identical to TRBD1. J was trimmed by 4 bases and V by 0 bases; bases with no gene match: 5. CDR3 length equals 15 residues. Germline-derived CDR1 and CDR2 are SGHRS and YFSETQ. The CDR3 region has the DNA TGCGCCAGCAGCTTGGAGGGACAGGAGGGAGAGACCCAGTACTTC. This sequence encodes CASSLEGQEGETQYF.

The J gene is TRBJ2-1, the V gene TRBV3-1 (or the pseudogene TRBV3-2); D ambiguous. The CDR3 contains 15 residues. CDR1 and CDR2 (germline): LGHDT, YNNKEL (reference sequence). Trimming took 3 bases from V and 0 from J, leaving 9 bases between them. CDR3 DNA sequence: TGTGCCAGCAGCCAGGGAAACCCCTCCTACAATGAGCAGTTCTTC. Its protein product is CASSQGNPSYNEQFF.

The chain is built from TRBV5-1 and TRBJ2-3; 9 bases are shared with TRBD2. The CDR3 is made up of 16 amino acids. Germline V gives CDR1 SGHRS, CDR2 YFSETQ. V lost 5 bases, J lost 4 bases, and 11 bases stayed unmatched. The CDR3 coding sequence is TGCGCCAGCAGTTCGACTAGCGGCCCTCCCCCAGATACGCAGTATTTT. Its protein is CASSSTSGPPPDTQYF.

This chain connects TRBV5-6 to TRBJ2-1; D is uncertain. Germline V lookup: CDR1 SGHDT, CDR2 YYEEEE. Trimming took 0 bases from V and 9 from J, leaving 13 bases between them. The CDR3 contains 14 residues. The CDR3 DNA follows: TGTGCCAGCAGCTTGGGAGAACGGTGGAGTGAGCAGTTCTTC. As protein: CASSLGERWSEQFF.